This T cell receptor beta chain was observed in a study of CD8 T cells in ankylosing spondylitis. CDR3 size: 15 residues. The V end lost 5 bases, the J end lost 3 bases, and 14 bases lay between the germline ends. CDR1 is SGHAT, CDR2 FQNNGV, per germline. The authors made TCR beta libraries by quantitative 5'-RACE with molecular barcodes. Using its own MiXCR run on the 5' RACE reads, TCRdb lists one record per CDR3 protein. In the table there are about 240,000 distinct CDR3 sequences, about 10% of which are singletons. The study's findings and limits: Disease-associated clones were CD8+ and fairly uncommon in peripheral blood. Some of the motif variants had earlier been found in reactive arthritis patients' fluid and blood. Blood from ankylosing spondylitis patients appeared to carry a characteristic roughly eight-variant TCR beta motif.

About this clonotype: No antigen is known for it.

This TCR was sampled from a male donor with ankylosing spondylitis or in good health (not recorded which). The rearrangement joins TRBV11-2 to TRBJ2-1; a weak D match, TRBD2 (6 bases). Input material: blood, either unsorted or a sorted T cell fraction (not recorded which). The DNA of the CDR3 is TGTGCCAGCAGCCAAGGGACTGCTCTCTACAATGAGCAGTTCTTC. Its protein product is CASSQGTALYNEQFF.